This TCR beta chain originates from a study of T cells in Graves' hyperthyroidism and ophthalmopathy. Study background: The blood sample was taken at first diagnosis, before treatment began.

V lost 3 bases and J 4 bases, leaving 12 bases between the germline ends. CDR1 is LGHDT, CDR2 YNNKEL, per germline (reference sequence). This CDR3 has 14 residues. There are many counts of this clonotype. Amplified TCR beta CDR3 regions came from RNA transcripts. HTBI primers were the set used in a first-round RT-PCR of the TCR CDR3. MiXCR was run by TCRdb on the multiplex PCR reads, yielding one entry per CDR3 protein. The sample shows hundreds of thousands of distinct CDR3 sequences, around 16% of them seen only once. Uncontrolled infection, other autoimmune disease, pregnancy and lactation each barred patients from inclusion.

The V and J genes are TRBV3-1 and TRBJ1-1; maybe TRBD1 (6 bases). The sequenced material came from blood. This sequence originates from a woman aged 40-49 years with Graves' ophthalmopathy. In nucleotides, the CDR3 is TGTGCCAGCAGCCATCCTACAGGGTCCACTGAAGCTTTCTTT. Translated, it gives CASSHPTGSTEAFF. Based on the CDR3 plus reference TRBV3-1 and TRBJ1-1, the full variable domain is DTAVSQTPKYLVTQMGNDKSIKCEQNLGHDTMYWYKQDSKKFLKIMFSYNNKELIINETVPNRFSPKSPDKAHLNLHINSLELGDSAVYFCASSHPTGSTEAFFGQGTRLTVV.